These 19 T cell receptor beta chains originate from one sample sequenced in a study of shared clonotypes between healthy human individuals. Sequenced by immunoSEQ multiplex PCR; TCRdb stores in-frame clones only, minus some. The sample has 85,000 to 100,000 clones, around 68% seen once. Sample: memory CD8+ T cells sorted from blood. Subset of the sample: CD45RO+ cells pooled with CCR7-negative TemRA cells. Every receptor here comes from a man in his thirties or forties in good health.

This sequence joins TRBV27 and TRBJ2-3; the D call may be TRBD1 or TRBD2 (5 bases each). CDR1 MNHEY and CDR2 SMNVEV come from the germline V gene (reference sequence). Trimming took off 6 bases at V and 1 base at J, with 17 bases between the two ends. The CDR3 is 16 amino acids. The CDR3 reads CASSPFDSGGTDTQYF. CDR3 bases: TGTGCCAGCAGCCCATTTGACAGCGGAGGCACAGATACGCAGTATTTT.

This clone was seen a single time. This sequence joins TRBV10-3 and TRBJ1-1; D is unresolved. This CDR3 is built from 12 residues. The V end was cut by 11 bases, the J end by 5 bases, with 15 bases between. The germline gives CDR1 ENHRY, CDR2 SYGVKD. CDR3 bases: TGTGCCTCGGGCCCGAGCGGGACTGAAGCTTTCTTT. Protein sequence: CASGPSGTEAFF.

This clone occurred a few times. The chain links TRBV4-3 to TRBJ2-1; D uncertain. The CDR3 extends over 18 amino acids. V was pared by 3 bases and J by 0 bases, with 18 bases between. CDR1 is LGHNA and CDR2 is YSLEER in the germline V gene. The CDR3 DNA is TGCGCCAGCAGCCACTTGAGCAGAGCCCTAAACTCCTACAATGAGCAGTTCTTC. Amino acids: CASSHLSRALNSYNEQFF.

V usage is TRBV25-1 and J usage is TRBJ2-1; D unclear. Germline CDR1 MGHDK, CDR2 SYGVNS. This CDR3 is 14 amino acids long. Trimming cost V 6 bases and J 6 bases, with 15 bases left between them. The chain's CDR3 is CASRDGHGSNEQFF. CDR3 nucleotides: TGTGCCAGCAGGGACGGTCATGGTAGCAATGAGCAGTTCTTC.

This clone appeared a few times. V and J are TRBV6-4 and TRBJ2-3; D is perhaps TRBD1 (5 bases). CDR3 length equals 15 residues. The V gene's germline CDR1 is MRHNA and CDR2 SNTAGT. The V end was cut by 0 bases, the J end by 2 bases, with 9 bases between. CDR3 region: CASSDSQGSTDTQYF. The CDR3 nucleotides are TGTGCCAGCAGTGACTCCCAGGGTTCCACAGATACGCAGTATTTT.

The chain combines TRBV7-8 with TRBJ2-7, with D perhaps matching TRBD2 (6 bases). The CDR3 sequence is 15 residues long. CDR1 is SGHVS, CDR2 FQNEAQ, per germline. V lost 6 bases, J lost 5 bases, and 20 bases lay in between. The CDR3: CASRPTGTPRHEQYF. The CDR3 DNA sequence: TGTGCCAGCAGACCCACCGGGACTCCCCGCCACGAGCAGTACTTC.

This clone came up a few times. This CDR3 is also generated by other DNA sequences in the sample. The rearrangement uses TRBV28 and TRBJ2-7; no firm D call. V was cut by 2 bases and J by 6 bases, with 5 bases left in between. This CDR3 has 11 residues. Per the germline V gene, CDR1 is MDHEN and CDR2 is SYDVKM. The CDR3 loop is CASSLTVEQYF. Here the CDR3 DNA reads TGTGCCAGCAGTTTAACGGTCGAGCAGTACTTC.

The chain carries TRBV5-4 and TRBJ2-1, with D uncertain. The ends were cut back, 0 bases at V and 8 bases at J, with 9 bases in the middle. The CDR3 has 13 residues. Germline-derived CDR1 and CDR2 are SGHNT and YYREEE (reference sequence). The chain's CDR3 is CASSLEPHHEQFF. In nucleotides, the CDR3 is TGTGCCAGCAGCTTGGAACCCCATCATGAGCAGTTCTTC.

The V gene is TRBV28, the J gene TRBJ1-4; maybe TRBD1 (6 bases). The CDR3 runs 14 residues. Germline loops: CDR1 MDHEN, CDR2 SYDVKM. Trimming took 7 bases from V and 5 from J, leaving 14 bases between them. CDR3 sequence: CASMRQVPNEKLFF. CDR3 nucleotide sequence: TGTGCCAGCATGAGACAGGTCCCAAATGAAAAACTGTTTTTT.

The chain joins TRBV5-4 to TRBJ1-1, with D tentatively TRBD1 (5 bases). The V and J ends lost 2 bases and 4 bases respectively, with 9 bases between them. The CDR3 length is 13 residues. Germline assignment: CDR1 SGHNT and CDR2 YYREEE (reference sequence). Here the CDR3 reads CASSFLGGTEAFF. The DNA of the CDR3 is TGTGCCAGCAGCTTTCTGGGGGGCACTGAAGCTTTCTTT.

This chain uses TRBV2 with TRBJ2-7; D is unresolved. The CDR3 covers 14 residues. Germline V gene data show CDR1 as SNHLY and CDR2 as FYNNEI. The V and J ends lost 2 bases and 7 bases respectively, with 15 bases between them. The CDR3 nucleotides read TGTGCCAGCAGTGAATCCTACATTCCAGGAGAGCAGTACTTC. It yields the protein CASSESYIPGEQYF.

The CDR3 DNA is TGTGCCAGCAGCCAAGAGTCGGGAGGGCCCTACGAGCAGTACTTC. Encoded protein: CASSQESGGPYEQYF. This sequence joins TRBV4-2 and TRBJ2-7; TRBD2 matches at 8 bases. V was pared by 0 bases and J by 2 bases, with 3 bases of the junction left unmatched. This CDR3 has 15 residues. CDR1 is LGHNA, CDR2 YNFKEQ, per germline.

J is TRBJ2-1 and V is TRBV7-9; the D is unclear. The CDR3 is made up of 15 amino acids. Trimming took off 0 bases at V and 4 bases at J, with 10 bases between the two ends. Germline values: CDR1 SEHNR, CDR2 FQNEAQ (reference sequence). The CDR3 loop is CASSLATWSYNEQFF. The CDR3 region has the DNA TGTGCCAGCAGCTTAGCTACTTGGTCTTACAATGAGCAGTTCTTC.

The chain combines TRBV19 with TRBJ2-1; the D is unclear. Germline CDR1 LNHDA, CDR2 SQIVND (reference sequence). CDR3 size: 13 residues. Trimming took 7 bases from V and 6 from J, leaving 13 bases between them. The CDR3 nucleotides are TGTGCCAGTACCACGCCCCGGGTCAATGAGCAGTTCTTC. As protein: CASTTPRVNEQFF.

The chain recombines TRBV6-1 with TRBJ1-2; weak D call: TRBD1 (5 bases). The CDR3 runs 14 residues. Between the trimmed V and J ends, which lost 10 bases and 5 bases, there was a span of 20 bases. CDR1 and CDR2 from the germline V gene are MNHNS and SASEGT. CDR3: CAIPHTSRGYGYTF. In DNA form, the CDR3 reads TGTGCCATCCCTCACACGTCCCGGGGGTATGGCTACACCTTC.

V gene TRBV5-1 combines with J gene TRBJ2-2; TRBD2 aligns across 14 bases. With V trimmed by 4 bases and J by 6 bases, 8 bases remained unmatched. The germline V gene has CDR1 SGHRS and CDR2 YFSETQ. This CDR3 contains 17 residues. The CDR3 sequence: CASSPTSGRAGAGELFF. The DNA for the CDR3 is TGCGCCAGCAGCCCGACTAGCGGGAGGGCCGGGGCCGGGGAGCTGTTTTTT. The variable domain in full, with the rest retrieved from reference TRBV5-1 and TRBJ2-2, is KAGVTQTPRYLIKTRGQQVTLSCSPISGHRSVSWYQQTPGQGLQFLFEYFSETQRNKGNFPGRFSGRQFSNSRSEMNVSTLELGDSALYLCASSPTSGRAGAGELFFGEGSRLTVL.

The chain is built from TRBV28 and TRBJ2-5; maybe TRBD2 (5 bases). CDR3 length: 16 amino acids. Trimming shortened V by 2 bases and J by 5 bases, and 18 bases separated the two germline ends. The germline V gene has CDR1 MDHEN and CDR2 SYDVKM. CDR3: CASSLLATGSGETQYF. CDR3 DNA: TGTGCCAGCAGTTTACTGGCAACGGGAAGCGGTGAGACCCAGTACTTC.

This clone was recorded only once. CDR3: CASTFQTSGSFYEQYF. CDR3 in DNA: TGTGCCAGCACTTTCCAAACTAGCGGGAGTTTCTACGAGCAGTACTTC. The genes are TRBV28 and TRBJ2-7, with 11 bases fitting TRBD2. This CDR3 comprises 16 residues. V lost 7 bases to trimming and J lost 3 bases; unmatched junction nucleotides: 11. Germline V lookup: CDR1 MDHEN, CDR2 SYDVKM.

On this clone: The identical CDR3 is also encoded by other nucleotide sequences in the sample. This chain uses TRBV6-1 with TRBJ1-5; TRBD1 aligns across 11 bases. Germline CDR1 and CDR2: MNHNS and SASEGT. V was clipped by 3 bases and J by 4 bases; unmatched bases: 5. The CDR3 extends over 16 amino acids. The CDR3 sequence is CASSDRTGGGNQPQHF. CDR3 DNA sequence: TGTGCCAGCAGTGACCGGACAGGGGGCGGGAATCAGCCCCAGCATTTT.